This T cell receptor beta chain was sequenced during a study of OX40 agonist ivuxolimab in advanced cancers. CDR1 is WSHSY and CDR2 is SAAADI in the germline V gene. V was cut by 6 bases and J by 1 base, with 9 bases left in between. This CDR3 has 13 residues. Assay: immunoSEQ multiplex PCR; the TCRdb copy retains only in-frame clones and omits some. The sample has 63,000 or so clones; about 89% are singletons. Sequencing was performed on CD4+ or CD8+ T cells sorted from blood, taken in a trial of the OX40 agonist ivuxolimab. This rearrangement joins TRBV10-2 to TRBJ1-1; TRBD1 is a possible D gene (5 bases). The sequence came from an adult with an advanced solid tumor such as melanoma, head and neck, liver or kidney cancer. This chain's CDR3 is CASSPGWNTEAFF. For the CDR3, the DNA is TGCGCCAGCAGCCCAGGGTGGAACACTGAAGCTTTCTTT.